Listed here is a single TCR beta chain. Its antigen is unknown. The V gene's germline CDR1 is MNHEY and CDR2 SMNVEV (reference sequence). CDR3 length: 20 residues. With 7 bases clipped from V and 0 bases from J, the junction kept 24 bases outside the gene matches. Profiled with immunoSEQ multiplex PCR; TCRdb holds only in-frame clones, not every one. The sample lists roughly 50,000 clones, approximately 83% occurring once. These data belong to a study of T cell responses to AZD1222 COVID-19 vaccine. Regarding the study as a whole: Samples come after the peak T cell response, not at day 14. Regions 160-218 and 743-854 dominated among vaccine-associated CD4 TCRs spanning spike. The donor group comprised mostly white British people and more females; the analysis possibly underestimated clonal diversity.

The TCR comes from an adult who received the AZD1222 COVID-19 vaccine. The starting material was peripheral blood, obtained 28 days after the second AZD1222 dose. This chain links TRBV27 with TRBJ2-7; TRBD1 agrees at 7 bases. The CDR3 here is CASTLAPKGAQTALSYEQYF. As DNA, the CDR3 is TGTGCCAGCACCTTAGCCCCCAAGGGGGCACAGACTGCCCTCTCCTACGAGCAGTACTTC.